These 4 T cell receptor beta chains came from one sample sequenced in a study of identical twins. TCRdb reanalysed the 5' RACE reads using MiXCR and keeps one entry per CDR3 protein. The repertoire includes hundreds of thousands of distinct CDR3 sequences, 20% to 25% of them detected once, and roughly 0.5% sits in the top ten. The data were also submitted as part of a second study, on yellow fever vaccine responses in identical twins.

The material sequenced was CD4+ T cells sorted from blood. These receptors were collected from a woman aged 18-29 years in good health.

This clonotype has only a few counts. The chain employs TRBV15 and TRBJ2-5; no firm D call. Germline lookup yields CDR1 LNHNV and CDR2 YYDKDF (reference sequence). V lost 0 bases and J lost 5, with 10 bases in between. The CDR3 contains 14 residues. Written as DNA, the CDR3 is TGTGCCACCAGCAGAGATACTTTTGAGGAGACCCAGTACTTC. The encoded protein is CATSRDTFEETQYF. Based on the CDR3 plus reference TRBV15 and TRBJ2-5, the full variable domain is DAMVIQNPRYQVTQFGKPVTLSCSQTLNHNVMYWYQQKSSQAPKLLFHYYDKDFNNEADTPDNFQSRRPNTSFCFLDIRSPGLGDTAMYLCATSRDTFEETQYFGPGTRLLVL.

The chain employs TRBV20-1 and TRBJ1-6, with D possibly TRBD1 on 6 matching bases. The V and J ends lost 3 bases and 4 bases respectively, with 10 bases between them. Germline CDR1 and CDR2: DFQATT and SNEGSKA (reference sequence). The CDR3 length is 14 residues. The CDR3 sequence: CSASPDSYNSPLHF. The CDR3 DNA is TGCAGTGCTAGTCCGGACAGTTATAATTCACCCCTCCACTTT.

A few counts support this clonotype. The chain employs TRBV24-1 and TRBJ2-1; 11 nucleotides line up with TRBD2. V dropped 5 bases and J dropped 2; count of bases not matched to a gene: 4. CDR3 size: 16 residues. Germline V gene sequence: CDR1 KGHDR, CDR2 SFDVKD. The DNA of the CDR3 is TGTGCCACCAGTGCCCTTAGCGGGGGGGCCTACAATGAGCAGTTCTTC. Translated: CATSALSGGAYNEQFF.

This clonotype was observed a handful of times. The J gene is TRBJ1-2, the V gene TRBV7-3, with TRBD1 identical over 11 bases. The germline gives CDR1 SGHTA, CDR2 FQGTGA. J lost 6 bases, V lost 6 bases, and 9 bases had no gene match. There are 15 residues in the CDR3. The CDR3 coding sequence is TGTGCCAGCAGTTTAGGGGGACAGGGGGTCAATGGCTACACCTTC. As protein: CASSLGGQGVNGYTF.